The sample holds a few counts of the clone carrying this T cell receptor beta chain. The record originates from a study of blood T cell repertoires in COVID-19. Study overall: From the United States, Italy and Spain came samples of acute and convalescent COVID-19. PBMCs, B-cell-depleted T cells, or T cells provided the cDNA or gDNA that made up the material.

Original handling: Estimation of nucleated cell counts relied on the amplification of reference gene primers. Profiling relied on immunoSEQ multiplex PCR, and the TCRdb table lists in-frame clones only, not all of them. The DNA was the basis for D and trimming; V, J and clone size are from that table. Of roughly 91,000 clones listed, 60% to 85% are singletons. This receptor was identified in a man aged 70-80 years with acute or convalescent COVID-19. The specimen sequenced was peripheral blood.

CDR3 DNA: TGCGCCAGCAGCTTGGGACAGAATTTTTTAGCCGGGGAGCTGTTTTTT. Translating gives CASSLGQNFLAGELFF. The chain joins TRBV5-1 to TRBJ2-2; D possibly corresponds to TRBD1 (5 bases). CDR3 length: 16 residues. V was cut by 0 bases and J by 6 bases, with 15 bases left in between. The germline gives CDR1 SGHRS, CDR2 YFSETQ.